This TCR beta chain is from a study of T cells in Graves' hyperthyroidism and ophthalmopathy. In the study overall: Initial diagnosis, before any treatment, was when peripheral blood was collected. Study conclusions and caveats: Blood also carried most thyroid clonotypes expanded above 0.001.

This CDR3 is built from 13 residues. Trimming removed 5 bases at V and 1 base at J, with 8 bases between. Germline CDR1 and CDR2: SGHVS and FQNEAQ. In its sample, this clonotype was seen many times. Its antigen is not known. It was at first hyperthyroidism diagnosis, before any ophthalmopathy symptoms, that the blood sample was taken. RNA transcripts gave rise to amplified TCR beta CDR3 regions. HTBI primers were used for first-round RT-PCR of the TCR CDR3. TCRdb independently ran MiXCR on the multiplex PCR reads; one entry per CDR3 protein. The sample has some 400,000 distinct CDR3 sequences, 13% seen once.

This chain links TRBV7-8 with TRBJ1-1, with D uncertain. The source of this sequence is a man aged 25-45 years with Graves' hyperthyroidism that later progressed to Graves' ophthalmopathy. The material sequenced was blood. CDR3 in amino acids: CASSPGTNTEAFF. CDR3 in DNA: TGTGCCAGCAGCCCCGGCACGAACACTGAAGCTTTCTTT.